The 32 T cell receptor beta chains in this list originate from one sample, sequenced in a study of long-term antiretroviral therapy in people with HIV. Version v3.0 of the immunoSEQ assay ran at survey level. Method: immunoSEQ multiplex PCR; TCRdb's copy keeps in-frame clones and lacks some. Among fewer than 40,000 clones listed, approximately 87% were seen once. The sequencing used unsorted PBMCs, collected 1.2 years after starting antiretroviral therapy. The receptor source for this set is a woman aged 45-59 years with HIV.

The rearrangement links TRBV9 to TRBJ1-1; maybe TRBD1 (6 bases). V shed 4 bases and J shed 4 bases, with 17 bases lying between them. CDR1 and CDR2 (germline): SGDLS, YYNGEE. This CDR3 is 15 amino acids long. CDR3 sequence reads: CASSLEGGGFTEAFF. The CDR3, as DNA: TGTGCCAGCAGCCTAGAGGGGGGAGGGTTCACTGAAGCTTTCTTT.

This chain uses TRBV27 with TRBJ2-3; the D call may be TRBD1 or TRBD2 (5 bases each). Germline V gene sequence: CDR1 MNHEY, CDR2 SMNVEV (reference sequence). The CDR3 sequence is 17 residues long. Trimming left V 0 bases short and J 1 base short, with 14 bases between. CDR3 nucleotide sequence: TGTGCCAGCAGTTTATCCCGAGGGGAGTGGGGCACAGATACGCAGTATTTT. Protein: CASSLSRGEWGTDTQYF.

The table lists this clone with a few counts. The gene calls are TRBV18 and TRBJ2-7, with a possible D match to TRBD1 (6 bases). Germline V lookup: CDR1 KGHSH, CDR2 LQKENI. This CDR3 spans 12 amino acids. Trimming shortened V by 5 bases and J by 4 bases, and 9 bases separated the two germline ends. This CDR3 reads CASSDRFYEQYF. CDR3 in DNA: TGTGCCAGCTCAGACAGGTTTTACGAGCAGTACTTC.

The chain joins TRBV6-1 to TRBJ2-2, with unresolved D. Trimming removed 2 bases from V and 5 bases from J, with 12 bases in between. Germline lookup yields CDR1 MNHNS and CDR2 SASEGT. The CDR3 sequence is 15 residues long. The CDR3 loop reads CASSELRLGTGELFF. The CDR3 DNA follows: TGTGCCAGCAGTGAACTACGGTTAGGGACCGGGGAGCTGTTTTTT.

The rearrangement joins TRBV7-6 to TRBJ2-3, with 10 bases that match TRBD2. CDR1 and CDR2 (germline): SGHVS, FNYEAQ. This CDR3 has 15 residues. J gave up 3 bases and V 2 bases, and 2 bases lay outside the gene matches. The CDR3 protein is CASSLTSGVTDTQYF. The CDR3 region has the DNA TGTGCCAGCAGCTTAACTAGCGGGGTAACAGATACGCAGTATTTT.

The chain has TRBV19 and TRBJ2-2; D may match TRBD1 or TRBD2 (5 bases each). CDR1 LNHDA and CDR2 SQIVND come from the germline V gene (reference sequence). This CDR3 has 15 residues. V shed 1 base and J shed 2 bases, with 8 bases lying between them. CDR3 protein: CASSIGGNNTGELFF. For the CDR3, the DNA is TGTGCCAGTAGTATAGGGGGGAACAACACCGGGGAGCTGTTTTTT.

The V gene is TRBV4-2, the J gene TRBJ2-5, with 7 bases fitting TRBD2. CDR1 is LGHNA and CDR2 is YNFKEQ in the germline V gene. The V gene end was trimmed by 1 base and the J gene end by 5 bases; junction bases not matched to a gene: 10. The CDR3 loop spans 16 amino acids. Here the CDR3 DNA reads TGTGCCAGCAGCCAAGGAGGGGTTACTAGCGCGGAGACCCAGTACTTC. Translated: CASSQGGVTSAETQYF.

V is TRBV4-2 and J is TRBJ2-7; 7 bases map to TRBD2. This CDR3 is built from 18 residues. The J segment lost 0 bases and the V segment lost 2 bases, leaving 13 bases of the junction unmatched. Germline loops: CDR1 LGHNA, CDR2 YNFKEQ. The CDR3 is CASSQRGSGAESSYEQYF. In nucleotides, the CDR3 is TGTGCCAGCAGCCAACGCGGAAGCGGGGCCGAGAGCTCCTACGAGCAGTACTTC.

The rearrangement uses TRBV25-1 and TRBJ2-2, with 8 bases identical to TRBD1. CDR3 length: 15 residues. The V segment lost 6 bases and the J segment 3 bases; nucleotides outside the gene matches: 6. Germline V gene data show CDR1 as MGHDK and CDR2 as SYGVNS. Here the CDR3 reads CASSDVTGDTGELFF. CDR3 in DNA: TGTGCCAGCAGCGATGTGACAGGGGACACCGGGGAGCTGTTTTTT.

This chain links TRBV7-2 with TRBJ2-7, with 10 bases that match TRBD2. CDR3 size: 16 residues. Germline CDR1 SGHTA, CDR2 FQGNSA. Trimming cost V 1 base and J 0 bases; bases outside gene matches: 3. The CDR3 nucleotides are TGTGCCAGCAGCTTAGGTCCTAGCGGGGGCTCCTACGAGCAGTACTTC. Translated, it gives CASSLGPSGGSYEQYF.

In its sample, this clone was seen once. The chain carries TRBV14 and TRBJ1-4; D gene uncertain. The V end lost 0 bases, the J end lost 10 bases, and 3 bases lay between the germline ends. The CDR3 contains 11 residues. Germline V CDR1 and CDR2: SGHDN, FVKESK. CDR3 amino acids: CASSQDRKLFF. CDR3 bases: TGTGCCAGCAGCCAAGATCGAAAACTGTTTTTT.

V usage is TRBV15 and J usage is TRBJ2-1; a weak D match, TRBD2 (6 bases). The V and J ends lost 1 base and 7 bases respectively, with 11 bases between them. Germline assignment: CDR1 LNHNV and CDR2 YYDKDF (reference sequence). This CDR3 has 14 amino acids. This CDR3 reads CATSRGGVRNEQFF. The CDR3 bases are TGTGCCACCAGCAGAGGGGGGGTTAGGAATGAGCAGTTCTTC.

This clone was observed a handful of times. The chain links TRBV30 to TRBJ1-5, with D possibly being TRBD1 (5 bases). The ends were cut back, 3 bases at V and 6 bases at J, with 12 bases in the middle. Germline V gives CDR1 GTSNPN, CDR2 SVGIG (reference sequence). CDR3 length: 13 residues. The CDR3 spells CAWRLREGQPQHF. In DNA form, the CDR3 reads TGTGCCTGGAGACTCAGGGAGGGTCAGCCCCAGCATTTT. The full variable domain, with the rest looked up from reference TRBV30 and TRBJ1-5, is SQTIHQWPATLVQPVGSPLSLECTVEGTSNPNLYWYRQAAGRGLQLLFYSVGIGQISSEVPQNLSASRPQDRQFILSSKKLLLSDSGFYLCAWRLREGQPQHFGDGTRLSIL.

This CDR3 is CASSIGVYHWDSRLNTGELFF. In DNA form, the CDR3 reads TGTGCCAGTAGTATAGGGGTGTATCATTGGGACAGCAGATTGAACACCGGGGAGCTGTTTTTT. The J gene is TRBJ2-2, the V gene TRBV19; 7 nucleotides match TRBD1. The CDR3 consists of 21 residues. The V gene's germline CDR1 is LNHDA and CDR2 SQIVND (reference sequence). J lost 1 base, V lost 1 base, and 18 bases had no gene match.

A single count supports this clone. The chain has TRBV5-1 and TRBJ2-7; D is unresolved. The CDR3 length is 14 residues. Looked up from germline, CDR1 is SGHRS and CDR2 is YFSETQ. V was trimmed by 4 bases and J by 2 bases, leaving 13 bases between them. The CDR3 loop is CASSPGSETYEQYF. CDR3 nucleotides: TGCGCCAGCAGCCCCGGGTCAGAAACCTACGAGCAGTACTTC.

V usage is TRBV29-1 and J usage is TRBJ1-4; no definite D call. Trimming left V 1 base short and J 0 bases short, with 0 bases between. Germline V gene sequence: CDR1 SQVTM, CDR2 ANQGSEA. This CDR3 is built from 12 residues. The CDR3 DNA reads as TGCAGCGTTGAAGCAACTAATGAAAAACTGTTTTTT. Protein: CSVEATNEKLFF.

V usage is TRBV2 and J usage is TRBJ2-7, with 8 bases matching TRBD1. This CDR3 contains 15 residues. The V gene's germline CDR1 is SNHLY and CDR2 FYNNEI. The ends lost 6 bases at V and 4 bases at J; junction bases unmatched: 11. In DNA form, the CDR3 reads TGTGCCAGCAGGATAGGACAGGGAAGGATGTACGAGCAGTACTTC. This translates into CASRIGQGRMYEQYF.

This chain joins TRBV28 and TRBJ1-1; possibly TRBD1 for D (5 bases). CDR1 is MDHEN, CDR2 SYDVKM, per germline. The V end lost 8 bases, the J end lost 11 bases, and 15 bases lay between the germline ends. The length of the CDR3 is 11 residues. CDR3 protein: CASFTGLWAFF. The CDR3 nucleotides read TGTGCCAGCTTCACAGGTCTTTGGGCTTTCTTT. The entire variable domain, with the rest obtained from reference TRBV28 and TRBJ1-1, is as follows: DVKVTQSSRYLVKRTGEKVFLECVQDMDHENMFWYRQDPGLGLRLIYFSYDVKMKEKGDIPEGYSVSREKKERFSLILESASTNQTSMYLCASFTGLWAFFGQGTRLTVV.

The V gene is TRBV5-6, the J gene TRBJ1-5; D gene unclear. The CDR3 has 15 residues. Trimming took off 2 bases at V and 9 bases at J, with 18 bases between the two ends. Germline CDR1 reads SGHDT; CDR2 reads YYEEEE. The chain's CDR3 is CASSFRSALNGPQHF. The CDR3 nucleotides read TGTGCCAGCAGCTTTAGATCAGCTCTAAATGGGCCCCAGCATTTT.

The chain combines TRBV5-1 with TRBJ1-2; TRBD1 matches 8 bases. The J segment lost 2 bases and the V segment lost 7 bases, leaving 10 bases of the junction unmatched. In germline, CDR1 is SGHRS, CDR2 YFSETQ. The CDR3 loop spans 15 amino acids. For the CDR3, the DNA is TGCGCCAGCGGACTAAAGGGACAGGAAAACTATGGCTACACCTTC. It is translated as CASGLKGQENYGYTF.

V is TRBV10-3 and J is TRBJ2-1; 7 bases align to TRBD1. Germline V gene data show CDR1 as ENHRY and CDR2 as SYGVKD. The V gene end was trimmed by 7 bases and the J gene end by 0 bases; junction bases not matched to a gene: 18. The CDR3 extends over 19 amino acids. The CDR3, as DNA: TGTGCCATCACACTCGTGAGGGGGCTTATAAACAGCTCCTACAATGAGCAGTTCTTC. This gives the protein CAITLVRGLINSSYNEQFF.

V gene TRBV29-1 combines with J gene TRBJ1-1, with TRBD1 as a possible D gene (6 bases). From germline, CDR1 is SQVTM and CDR2 ANQGSEA. V gave up 3 bases and J gave up 0 bases, with 14 bases separating them. The length of the CDR3 is 15 residues. Here the CDR3 DNA reads TGCAGCGTTGATACCGACAGGCCCATGAACACTGAAGCTTTCTTT. Translated: CSVDTDRPMNTEAFF.

This clone was picked up one time. This chain joins TRBV5-6 and TRBJ2-5; 11 positions match TRBD2. With 2 bases clipped from V and 4 bases from J, the junction kept 4 bases outside the gene matches. Germline V gives CDR1 SGHDT, CDR2 YYEEEE. The CDR3 contains 15 residues. The CDR3 sequence: CASSFGTSGGETQYF. CDR3 in DNA: TGTGCCAGCAGCTTCGGGACTAGCGGTGGAGAGACCCAGTACTTC.

The CDR3 is CASSTSGTVNGYTF. CDR3 DNA sequence: TGTGCCAGCAGTACATCCGGGACAGTCAATGGCTACACCTTC. This chain joins TRBV7-3 and TRBJ1-2; TRBD1 matches 7 bases. V trimming: 6 bases; J trimming: 6 bases; junction bases outside the gene matches: 10. Germline V gene sequence: CDR1 SGHTA, CDR2 FQGTGA. This CDR3 has 14 residues.

This rearrangement joins TRBV7-9 to TRBJ1-4; no clear D gene. Germline-derived CDR1 and CDR2 are SEHNR and FQNEAQ (reference sequence). The CDR3 is 13 residues long. V was pared by 5 bases and J by 5 bases, with 9 bases between. The CDR3 DNA sequence: TGTGCCAGCAGCGGGCTGTTGAATGAAAAACTGTTTTTT. This sequence encodes CASSGLLNEKLFF. Variable domain in full (rest from reference TRBV7-9 and TRBJ1-4): DTGVSQNPRHKITKRGQNVTFRCDPISEHNRLYWYRQTLGQGPEFLTYFQNEAQLEKSRLLSDRFSAERPKGSFSTLEIQRTEQGDSAMYLCASSGLLNEKLFFGSGTQLSVL.

The chain links TRBV4-1 to TRBJ2-1; D is ambiguous. CDR3 length: 15 residues. Looked up from germline, CDR1 is MGHRA and CDR2 is YSYEKL. Trimming took off 1 base at V and 8 bases at J, with 15 bases between the two ends. For the CDR3, the DNA is TGCGCCAGCAGCCAAGCGCCCGGGTTTGAGGATGAGCAGTTCTTC. Translated, it gives CASSQAPGFEDEQFF.

The genes are TRBV28 and TRBJ2-7; D might be TRBD1 or TRBD2, each matching 5 bases. CDR1 and CDR2 (germline): MDHEN, SYDVKM. The CDR3 spans 14 residues. V lost 1 base to trimming and J lost 3 bases, with 10 bases between them. The CDR3: CASSLSGLLYEQYF. The CDR3 DNA reads as TGTGCCAGCAGTTTATCGGGGCTTCTCTACGAGCAGTACTTC.

The chain recombines TRBV23-1 with TRBJ1-5, with D maybe TRBD1 (5 bases). Being an ORF, TRBV23-1 has a function that is uncertain. The CDR3 loop spans 15 amino acids. V was trimmed by 8 bases and J by 6 bases, leaving 20 bases between them. The CDR3 nucleotides are TGCGCCAGCGGGCCACTATGTGGGGGAGGTCAGCCCCAGCATTTT. It encodes CASGPLCGGGQPQHF.

This chain connects TRBV18 to TRBJ1-2, with unresolved D. This CDR3 comprises 13 residues. Trimming removed 1 base from V and 3 bases from J, with 6 bases in between. Germline V lookup: CDR1 KGHSH, CDR2 LQKENI. As DNA, the CDR3 is TGTGCCAGCTCACCACAGGCCTACTATGGCTACACCTTC. Translation: CASSPQAYYGYTF.

The genes are TRBV11-3 and TRBJ2-7; possible D gene TRBD2, 5 bases. Trimming pared 5 bases from V and 2 bases from J, leaving 16 bases between. Germline CDR1 and CDR2: SGHNT and YENEEA. The CDR3 is made up of 15 amino acids. This CDR3 is CASSPTPGIPYEQYF. The CDR3 DNA reads TGTGCCAGCAGCCCGACTCCGGGAATCCCCTACGAGCAGTACTTC.

A few counts support this clone. CDR3 in amino acids: CASSAGQGSTDTQYF. In DNA form, the CDR3 reads TGTGCCAGCAGTGCCGGACAGGGGAGCACAGATACGCAGTATTTT. The chain employs TRBV6-1 and TRBJ2-3; 9 bases map to TRBD1. The CDR3 spans 15 residues. Losses at the gene ends were 4 bases for V and 0 bases for J; bases not matched to a gene: 2. The germline V gene encodes CDR1 MNHNS and CDR2 SASEGT.

The V gene is TRBV10-2, the J gene TRBJ2-1; 9 nucleotides align to TRBD1. The CDR3 sequence is 18 residues long. The trim removed 0 bases at V and 9 bases at J, leaving 15 bases unmatched. Germline assignment: CDR1 WSHSY and CDR2 SAAADI. The CDR3 loop reads CASSESLPNRGHSGEQFF. CDR3 bases: TGCGCCAGCAGTGAGTCGCTACCTAACAGGGGGCATTCGGGTGAGCAGTTCTTC.